The subject of this entry is one T cell receptor (beta chain). The sample originates from a study of T cell changes during pregnancy in multiple sclerosis. V trimming: 0 bases; J trimming: 3 bases; junction bases outside the gene matches: 12. The CDR3 consists of 18 residues. Per the germline V gene, CDR1 is LGHNA and CDR2 is YSLEER. The method was immunoSEQ multiplex PCR; TCRdb's version includes in-frame clones alone and lacks a portion of them. Of 30,000 to 45,000 clones in the sample, 90% to 95% were seen once. The chain has TRBV4-3 and TRBJ1-1; 8 bases line up with TRBD1. The specimen comprised CD8+ T cells from peripheral blood mononuclear cells, sampled before pregnancy. This receptor was obtained from a female donor with multiple sclerosis, enrolled in a pregnancy study. The CDR3 nucleotides are TGCGCCAGCAGCCAAGATCACCCCCCTCAGGGGGCCTACACTGAAGCTTTCTTT. Amino acid sequence: CASSQDHPPQGAYTEAFF.